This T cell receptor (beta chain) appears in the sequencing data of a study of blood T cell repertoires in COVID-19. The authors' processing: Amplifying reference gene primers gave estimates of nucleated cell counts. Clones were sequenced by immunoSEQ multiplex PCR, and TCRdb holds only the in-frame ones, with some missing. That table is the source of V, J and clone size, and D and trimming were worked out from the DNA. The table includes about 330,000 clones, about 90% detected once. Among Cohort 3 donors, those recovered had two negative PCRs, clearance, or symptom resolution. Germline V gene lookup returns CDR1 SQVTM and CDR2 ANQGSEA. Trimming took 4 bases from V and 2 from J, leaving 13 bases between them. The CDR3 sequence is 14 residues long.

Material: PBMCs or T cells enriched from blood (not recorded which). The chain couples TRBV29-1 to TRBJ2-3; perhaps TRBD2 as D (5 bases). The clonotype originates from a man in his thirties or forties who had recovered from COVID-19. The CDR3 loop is CSVGGAADTDTQYF. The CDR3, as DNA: TGCAGCGTTGGTGGAGCGGCCGACACAGATACGCAGTATTTT.